The 5 T cell receptor beta chains reported below all come from one sample, sequenced in a study of beta chain features in type 1 diabetes. The authors reverse transcribed all of the isolated RNA, so sequencing captured expressed TCRB transcripts. Here immunoSEQ multiplex PCR was the method, and the copy in TCRdb shows in-frame clones only, minus some. The sample has about 290,000 clones, under 8.5% seen once. The sequenced material came from central memory CD4+ T cells from blood. The receptors stem from a woman in her late teens or twenties in good health.

This sequence joins TRBV4-2 and TRBJ2-3; TRBD1 agrees at 11 bases. V shed 0 bases and J 4 bases; nucleotides not matched to a gene: 3. This CDR3 contains 16 residues. Germline V gene data show CDR1 as LGHNA and CDR2 as YNFKEQ. The CDR3 nucleotides read TGTGCCAGCAGCCAAGAGGGGACAGGGGGATCAGATACGCAGTATTTT. Translating it yields CASSQEGTGGSDTQYF.

This clone was detected ten times or more. The V and J genes are TRBV2 and TRBJ1-2; the match to TRBD1 covers 9 bases. Unmatched junction bases numbered 3, after V lost 4 bases and J lost 6 bases. The CDR3 is made up of 13 amino acids. CDR1 is SNHLY, CDR2 FYNNEI, per germline. The CDR3 region has the DNA TGTGCCAGCAGTGGGGACAGGGCCCATGGCTACACCTTC. It specifies CASSGDRAHGYTF. The full variable domain, in which reference TRBV2 and TRBJ1-2 provide the parts outside the CDR3, is EPEVTQTPSHQVTQMGQEVILRCVPISNHLYFYWYRQILGQKVEFLVSFYNNEISEKSEIFDDQFSVERPDGSNFTLKIRSTKLEDSAMYFCASSGDRAHGYTFGSGTRLTVV.

V is TRBV15 and J is TRBJ1-1; D not certain. With 1 base removed from V and 4 bases from J, the gap between germline ends came to 16 bases. The CDR3 consists of 16 residues. Germline values: CDR1 LNHNV, CDR2 YYDKDF (reference sequence). For the CDR3, the DNA is TGTGCCACCAGCAGAGTTGGTGTAGGGTATGGCACTGAAGCTTTCTTT. It specifies CATSRVGVGYGTEAFF. Full variable domain (missing parts from reference TRBV15 and TRBJ1-1): DAMVIQNPRYQVTQFGKPVTLSCSQTLNHNVMYWYQQKSSQAPKLLFHYYDKDFNNEADTPDNFQSRRPNTSFCFLDIRSPGLGDTAMYLCATSRVGVGYGTEAFFGQGTRLTVV.

This chain joins TRBV18 and TRBJ1-2; weak D call: TRBD1 (5 bases). The CDR3 sequence is 15 residues long. Germline V gene sequence: CDR1 KGHSH, CDR2 LQKENI. With 4 bases removed from V and 3 bases from J, the gap between germline ends came to 15 bases. CDR3 DNA: TGTGCCAGCTCACAAACACCGGGACTATACTATGGCTACACCTTC. Translating it yields CASSQTPGLYYGYTF.

The V call is TRBV5-1, the J call TRBJ1-1; D is unclear. The CDR3 has 14 residues. Germline V CDR1 and CDR2: SGHRS, YFSETQ. V was clipped by 1 base and J by 4 bases, with 11 bases between them. This CDR3 is CASSLQDSTTEAFF. The CDR3 coding sequence is TGCGCCAGCAGCTTGCAGGATTCGACCACTGAAGCTTTCTTT.